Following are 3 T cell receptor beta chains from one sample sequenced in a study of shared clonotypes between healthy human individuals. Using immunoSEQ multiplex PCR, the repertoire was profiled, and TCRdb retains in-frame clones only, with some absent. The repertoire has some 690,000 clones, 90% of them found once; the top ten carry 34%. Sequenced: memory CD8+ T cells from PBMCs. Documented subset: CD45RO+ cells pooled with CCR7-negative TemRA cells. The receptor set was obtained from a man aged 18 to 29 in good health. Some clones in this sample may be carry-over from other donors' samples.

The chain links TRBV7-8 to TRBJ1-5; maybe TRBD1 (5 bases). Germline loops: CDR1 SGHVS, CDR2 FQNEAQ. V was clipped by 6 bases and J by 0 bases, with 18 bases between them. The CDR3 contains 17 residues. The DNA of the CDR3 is TGTGCCAGCAGTTCAGGGACGGACGTTTATAGCAATCAGCCCCAGCATTTT. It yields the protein CASSSGTDVYSNQPQHF.

The CDR3 is CASSLRSGNNEQFF. The CDR3 DNA follows: TGTGCCAGCAGTTTAAGATCCGGGAACAATGAGCAGTTCTTC. This chain connects TRBV27 to TRBJ2-1, with D maybe TRBD2 (5 bases). V was pared by 2 bases and J by 5 bases, with 10 bases between. CDR1 is MNHEY and CDR2 is SMNVEV in the germline V gene (reference sequence). CDR3 length equals 14 residues.

This CDR3 reads CAIRYGEAFF. CDR3 in DNA: TGTGCCATCCGGTACGGGGAAGCTTTCTTT. The chain uses TRBV6-1 and TRBJ1-1; D is unclear. The CDR3 loop spans 10 amino acids. Germline CDR1 and CDR2: MNHNS and SASEGT. The V end was cut by 10 bases, the J end by 8 bases, with 11 bases between.